This is a list of T cell receptor beta chains from one sample in a study of human T cells and chemical hapten exposure. TCRdb used MiXCR to reprocess the 5' RACE reads, holding one entry per CDR3 protein. This sample has about 140,000 distinct CDR3 sequences; 4.1% occur once, and the top ten carry approximately 1.3%. The receptor source for this set is a female donor in good health. Both conserved end residues are part of each CDR3. A D gene is named only where the DNA matches it firmly. Clone size appears in some rows only: once, few, many, or a class for an expanded clone.

CDR3nt,CDR3aa,d_gene,abundance,v_gene,j_gene
TGTGCCAGCAGCTTAGTCTTGGCGGGGGGGCCGGCAGATACGCAGTATTTT,CASSLVLAGGPADTQYF,TRBD2,many,TRBV7-2,TRBJ2-3
TGTGCCAGCAGCTTAAGTAGGGGTTCGAACTATGGCTACACCTTC,CASSLSRGSNYGYTF,NA,many,TRBV7-2,TRBJ1-2
TGTGCCAGCAGCCAAATTCAGGGCTCCGGGGAGCTGTTTTTT,CASSQIQGSGELFF,NA,few,TRBV6-5,TRBJ2-2
TGTGCCAGCAGCCAAGCTACTGAAGCTTTCTTT,CASSQATEAFF,NA,many,TRBV4-2,TRBJ1-1
TGCGCCAGCAGCTTGGACGGCAGGGGGACCTATGGCTACACCTTC,CASSLDGRGTYGYTF,TRBD1,many,TRBV5-1,TRBJ1-2
TGTGCCAGCAGTTTATGGGTGAACTATGGCTACACCTTC,CASSLWVNYGYTF,NA,many,TRBV12-3/TRBV12-4,TRBJ1-2
TGTGCCAGCAGGGACAGGGGATCCTACAATGAGCAGTTCTTC,CASRDRGSYNEQFF,TRBD1,many,TRBV5-6,TRBJ2-1
TGCAGTGCTAGGAACAGCGATAATTCACCCCTCCACTTT,CSARNSDNSPLHF,NA,many,TRBV20-1,TRBJ1-6
TGTGCCAGCAGCCCTGGGGGATACAATGAGCAGTTCTTC,CASSPGGYNEQFF,NA,many,TRBV11-1,TRBJ2-1
TGTGCCAGCTCACCACGGGGGGGCACTGAAGCTTTCTTT,CASSPRGGTEAFF,NA,many,TRBV18,TRBJ1-1
TGTGCCAGCAGTTTTTGGGGGCTCAATCAGCCCCAGCATTTT,CASSFWGLNQPQHF,NA,many,TRBV28,TRBJ1-5
TGTGCCAGCAGCTCCCCCCGTAGCGGGCAAAGCTCCTACAATGAGCAGTTCTTC,CASSSPRSGQSSYNEQFF,TRBD2,NA,TRBV6-5,TRBJ2-1
TGCAGCGTTTCCACAGGGGGCCTTAACTATGGCTACACCTTC,CSVSTGGLNYGYTF,TRBD1,NA,TRBV29-1,TRBJ1-2
TGCAGCGTTGAGAGACAGGGGGCCTCAATGAATCAGCAGTTCTTC,CSVERQGASMNQQFF,TRBD1,many,TRBV29-1,TRBJ2-1
TGTGCCAGCAGTGGATCGGGGCGTCGCGAAAAACTGTTTTTT,CASSGSGRREKLFF,NA,few,TRBV4-2,TRBJ1-4
TGTGCCAGCAGCCTATCCCCGGAAACTGTCTATGGCTACACCTTC,CASSLSPETVYGYTF,NA,many,TRBV3-1,TRBJ1-2
TGTGCCAGCAGCGTAACCGTTGGAGCATCGTTCTCAACCGGGGAGCTGTTTTTT,CASSVTVGASFSTGELFF,NA,many,TRBV9,TRBJ2-2
TGTGCCAGTAGTATGTTGAGTCGTGACGAGCAGTTCTTC,CASSMLSRDEQFF,NA,few,TRBV19,TRBJ2-1
TGTGCCAGCAGTCTCGGACTAGCGAACAATGAGCAGTTCTTC,CASSLGLANNEQFF,TRBD2,NA,TRBV12-3/TRBV12-4,TRBJ2-1
TGTGCCAGTAGTAATCGGGAACGTGGACAGGAAGCTTTCTTT,CASSNRERGQEAFF,NA,NA,TRBV19,TRBJ1-1
TGTGCCAGCAGGACGTGGCCAGATACGCAGTATTTT,CASRTWPDTQYF,NA,many,TRBV4-2,TRBJ2-3
TGTGCCAGCAGTGTGGGGTTGGACGGCATTCAGTACTTC,CASSVGLDGIQYF,NA,NA,TRBV2,TRBJ2-4
TGCGCCAGCAGCCCCGGGGGGCGGGGTTCACCCCTCCACTTT,CASSPGGRGSPLHF,NA,many,TRBV5-1,TRBJ1-6
TGTGCCTGCGAACCGGGACAGGGGCCCACTAATGAAAAACTGTTTTTT,CACEPGQGPTNEKLFF,TRBD1,many,TRBV30,TRBJ1-4
TGTGCCAGCACCCAAAGAGGAACTAATGAAAAACTGTTTTTT,CASTQRGTNEKLFF,NA,many,TRBV11-2,TRBJ1-4
TGTGCCAGCAGTTTACGTGGGTGGGGAGATCAGCCCCAGCATTTT,CASSLRGWGDQPQHF,NA,many,TRBV27,TRBJ1-5
TGCAGCGTTGGCATGCTAGCGGGGGGGCCCAAAGAGCAGTTCTTC,CSVGMLAGGPKEQFF,TRBD2,few,TRBV29-1,TRBJ2-1
TGCAGTGCTAGTGGAGGACAGGGGGCCGATGGCTACACCTTC,CSASGGQGADGYTF,TRBD1,many,TRBV20-1,TRBJ1-2
TGTGCCAGCAGTGAATCTAGCTCTGGAAACACCATATATTTT,CASSESSSGNTIYF,NA,many,TRBV2,TRBJ1-3
TGCAGCGCCGGGACCAGAGGAATGAACACTGAAGCTTTCTTT,CSAGTRGMNTEAFF,NA,few,TRBV29-1,TRBJ1-1
TGCGCCAGCAGCCAAGTAGACATGATAGCCAAAAACATTCAGTACTTC,CASSQVDMIAKNIQYF,NA,many,TRBV4-1,TRBJ2-4
TGTGCCAGCAGCCAAGACCCTATTCCGGGCACCGGGGAGCTGTTTTTT,CASSQDPIPGTGELFF,NA,many,TRBV3-1,TRBJ2-2
TGTGCCAGCAGCTTACGTCCTCAATCACCCCTCCACTTT,CASSLRPQSPLHF,NA,many,TRBV7-8,TRBJ1-6
TGTGCCAGCAGCCTTTGGAACACTGAAGCTTTCTTT,CASSLWNTEAFF,NA,many,TRBV3-1,TRBJ1-1
TGTGCCAGCAGCTTAGCGACGAGGACAGCCCTCTTCTCTGGGGCCAACGTCCTGACTTTC,CASSLATRTALFSGANVLTF,NA,many,TRBV7-9,TRBJ2-6
TGTGCCAGCAGTTACCGGGCGGGGGCCTACGAGCAGTACTTC,CASSYRAGAYEQYF,TRBD2,many,TRBV6-2/TRBV6-3,TRBJ2-7
TGTGCCAGCAGTACAGGGGGCGCGAACACTGAAGCTTTCTTT,CASSTGGANTEAFF,TRBD1,many,TRBV25-1,TRBJ1-1
TGCGCCAGCAGCTTGGAGGGGACTAGCTATAACACAGATACGCAGTATTTT,CASSLEGTSYNTDTQYF,TRBD2,many,TRBV5-1,TRBJ2-3
TGTGCCAGCTCACCAACTTGGGAAATCCAAGAGACCCAGTACTTC,CASSPTWEIQETQYF,NA,NA,TRBV18,TRBJ2-5
TGTGCCAGCAGCAAGATCCAGGGGGAAGATACGCAGTATTTT,CASSKIQGEDTQYF,TRBD1,NA,TRBV5-5,TRBJ2-3
TGTGCCACCAGTGACCCTGGACAGGAGGAGCAGTTCTTC,CATSDPGQEEQFF,TRBD1,NA,TRBV24-1,TRBJ2-1
TGTGCCAGCAGCTTAAGTTTTTCCTACGAGCAGTACTTC,CASSLSFSYEQYF,NA,many,TRBV5-4,TRBJ2-7
TGCAGTGCTGCGCGGGGACTAGCGGGTCTCCATGACAATGAGCAGTTCTTC,CSAARGLAGLHDNEQFF,TRBD2,many,TRBV20-1,TRBJ2-1
TGTGCCAGTAGTATGCGGGACAATCCCCACGAGCAGTACTTC,CASSMRDNPHEQYF,NA,many,TRBV19,TRBJ2-7
TGTGCCAGCAGTGCGGGACTAGGACCTCAGCCCCAGCATTTT,CASSAGLGPQPQHF,NA,many,TRBV25-1,TRBJ1-5
TGCAGTGCAACGACTAGCGGGGGGCTGAACACCGGGGAGCTGTTTTTT,CSATTSGGLNTGELFF,TRBD2,many,TRBV20-1,TRBJ2-2
TGCGCCAGCAGCTTGGGACTAGCGGGGGACCTGAAATTGGCCCAGTACTTC,CASSLGLAGDLKLAQYF,TRBD2,many,TRBV5-1,TRBJ2-5
TGCAGTGCTACCCTACCCCGGCTAGCGGGCACAGATACGCAGTATTTT,CSATLPRLAGTDTQYF,TRBD2,many,TRBV20-1,TRBJ2-3
TGTGCCAGCAGATACCGATCCAGGGATCAGAGGGGTGAAGCTTTCTTT,CASRYRSRDQRGEAFF,NA,many,TRBV12-3/TRBV12-4,TRBJ1-1
TGTGCCAGTAGTATCGGAATTGGTTTTAGGGGCTACACCTTC,CASSIGIGFRGYTF,NA,many,TRBV19,TRBJ1-2
TGTGCCAGCACTGCGGAAGCGGGGGGGACCGGGGAGCTGTTTTTT,CASTAEAGGTGELFF,TRBD2,NA,TRBV5-4,TRBJ2-2
TGTGCCAGCCTTCGACTAGCGGGGGGCCCCACAGATACGCAGTATTTT,CASLRLAGGPTDTQYF,TRBD2,many,TRBV12-3/TRBV12-4,TRBJ2-3
TGTGCCACCCAACAGGGGGCTAGCTCCTACGAGCAGTACTTC,CATQQGASSYEQYF,TRBD1,many,TRBV13,TRBJ2-7
TGTGCCAGCAGAGAAGGAAGCTCTGGAAACACCATATATTTT,CASREGSSGNTIYF,NA,many,TRBV6-5,TRBJ1-3
TGTGCCAGCAGCAGACACTTGGACAGGGTTGCGAACACCGGGGAGCTGTTTTTT,CASSRHLDRVANTGELFF,TRBD1,many,TRBV12-3/TRBV12-4,TRBJ2-2